The 24 T cell receptor beta chains reported below all come from one sample, sequenced in a study of beta chain features in type 1 diabetes. The entirety of the isolated RNA underwent reverse transcription, so expressed TCRB transcripts were sequenced. Assay used: immunoSEQ multiplex PCR; TCRdb lists only in-frame clones, some missing. The table includes under 300,000 clones, 25% to 30% detected once. Sequenced: central memory CD4+ T cells from blood. These receptors all come from a man aged 30-40 years in good health.

This clone came up a few times. The chain carries TRBV7-2 and TRBJ2-3; tentative D call: TRBD2 (5 bases). There are 11 residues in the CDR3. V was shortened by 5 bases and J by 11 bases, with 11 bases between the two germline ends. Per germline, CDR1 SGHTA and CDR2 FQGNSA. The CDR3: CASSHRDLQYF. In DNA form, the CDR3 reads TGTGCCAGCAGCCACCGGGATCTGCAGTATTTT.

In this sample, this clone turned up a few times. The rearrangement joins TRBV7-9 to TRBJ2-3, with 7 bases matching TRBD2. Germline V lookup: CDR1 SEHNR, CDR2 FQNEAQ (reference sequence). After removal of 8 bases from V and 4 bases from J, the junction contained 6 bases not matched to a gene. This CDR3 comprises 13 residues. CDR3 sequence (DNA): TGTGCCAGCGGGGCGGGAGTGTCAGATACGCAGTATTTT. It specifies CASGAGVSDTQYF.

V usage is TRBV7-9 and J usage is TRBJ2-2; D not certain. There are 15 residues in the CDR3. CDR1 and CDR2 from the germline V gene are SEHNR and FQNEAQ (reference sequence). The V end lost 5 bases, the J end lost 0 bases, and 10 bases lay between the germline ends. The CDR3 DNA reads as TGTGCCAGCAGCCCAACAACCCCGAACACCGGGGAGCTGTTTTTT. Its translation: CASSPTTPNTGELFF.

This clone was detected only a few times. V usage is TRBV18 and J usage is TRBJ2-3; possible D gene TRBD2, 5 bases. V lost 6 bases and J lost 0, with 13 bases in between. This CDR3 contains 15 residues. From germline, CDR1 is KGHSH and CDR2 LQKENI. Here the CDR3 DNA reads TGTGCCAGCTCCCGTCCGAGCGGAAGCACAGATACGCAGTATTTT. Translating gives CASSRPSGSTDTQYF.

This clone has a handful of counts. A far larger clone is only one base removed, so a read error is likely. V and J are TRBV20-1 and TRBJ2-7, with D unresolved. V lost 7 bases, J lost 3 bases, and 10 bases lay in between. Germline values: CDR1 DFQATT, CDR2 SNEGSKA (reference sequence). The CDR3 length is 11 residues. The CDR3 loop reads CSGRTIYEQYF. The CDR3, as DNA: TGCAGTGGTCGGACCATCTACGAGCAGTACTTC.

Of note for this clone: Other DNA sequences in the same sample also yield this CDR3. V usage is TRBV7-2 and J usage is TRBJ2-5; TRBD2 might be the D (5 bases). The CDR3 has 13 residues. Germline assignment: CDR1 SGHTA and CDR2 FQGNSA. V was clipped by 2 bases and J by 5 bases, with 9 bases between them. The DNA for the CDR3 is TGTGCCAGCAGCTTAACTCCGGGGGAGACCCAGTACTTC. Translation gives CASSLTPGETQYF. The full variable domain, rest sourced from reference TRBV7-2 and TRBJ2-5, is GAGVSQSPSNKVTEKGKDVELRCDPISGHTALYWYRQSLGQGLEFLIYFQGNSAPDKSGLPSDRFSAERTGGSVSTLTIQRTQQEDSAVYLCASSLTPGETQYFGPGTRLLVL.

The chain carries TRBV4-2 and TRBJ2-3, with TRBD2 identical over 8 bases. Trimming removed 8 bases from V and 5 bases from J; junction bases left unmatched: 9. Per germline, CDR1 LGHNA and CDR2 YNFKEQ. The CDR3 has 14 residues. CDR3 sequence (DNA): TGTGCCAGCTCTTCGGGAGGGGGAGAAGATACGCAGTATTTT. Translation: CASSSGGGEDTQYF.

V and J are TRBV14 and TRBJ2-5; TRBD1 matches at 7 bases. The CDR3 consists of 13 residues. The J segment lost 5 bases and the V segment lost 5 bases, leaving 5 bases of the junction unmatched. Germline CDR1 reads SGHDN; CDR2 reads FVKESK. CDR3 nucleotides: TGTGCCAGCAGCACGGACAGGCCGGAGACCCAGTACTTC. Protein product: CASSTDRPETQYF.

This clone showed up just a few times. The chain uses TRBV9 and TRBJ1-5; 9 nucleotides agree with TRBD1. With V trimmed by 3 bases and J by 3 bases, 4 bases remained unmatched. The CDR3 extends over 15 amino acids. Germline values: CDR1 SGDLS, CDR2 YYNGEE. The CDR3 DNA follows: TGTGCCAGCAGCGAGGGACAGGGCTTCAATCAGCCCCAGCATTTT. Translating gives CASSEGQGFNQPQHF.

As for this clone: Since a much larger clone is just one base distant, this may be a read error. The chain links TRBV30 to TRBJ1-1; tentatively, D is TRBD1 (5 bases). The CDR3 covers 13 residues. CDR1 and CDR2 (germline): GTSNPN, SVGIG (reference sequence). Trimming pared 8 bases from V and 6 bases from J, leaving 19 bases between. CDR3 DNA: TGTGCCCTGACTTTAGGGGTTACGGCTGAAGCTTTCTTT. Translation: CALTLGVTAEAFF.

The chain is built from TRBV19 and TRBJ1-5; TRBD1 is a possible D gene (5 bases). The CDR3 is 12 residues long. Germline V gene lookup returns CDR1 LNHDA and CDR2 SQIVND (reference sequence). Trimming took 1 base from V and 11 from J, leaving 9 bases between them. CDR3 coding DNA: TGTGCCAGTAGTATAGGAGGGGAGGCCCAGCATTTT. It codes for CASSIGGEAQHF.

Only a few counts were recorded for this clone. The chain is built from TRBV9 and TRBJ2-2; the D is unclear. Looked up from germline, CDR1 is SGDLS and CDR2 is YYNGEE. The CDR3 is made up of 14 amino acids. V dropped 1 base and J dropped 0 bases, with 4 bases sitting between them. CDR3 sequence (DNA): TGTGCCAGCAGCGTACACACGAACACCGGGGAGCTGTTTTTT. Amino acids: CASSVHTNTGELFF.

The V gene is TRBV15, the J gene TRBJ2-7; no definite D call. V lost 0 bases to trimming and J lost 7 bases, with 22 bases between them. The CDR3 consists of 17 residues. The germline V gene has CDR1 LNHNV and CDR2 YYDKDF (reference sequence). Here the CDR3 DNA reads TGTGCCACCAGCAGAGATTTGTTAGGGCAGGAGTTGGGGGAGCAGTACTTC. It yields the protein CATSRDLLGQELGEQYF.

The V call is TRBV7-9, the J call TRBJ2-2; 8 nucleotides align to TRBD2. Germline V lookup: CDR1 SEHNR, CDR2 FQNEAQ (reference sequence). This CDR3 comprises 16 residues. Germline trimming cut 5 bases from V and 3 bases from J; bases unmatched to any gene: 8. The CDR3 region is CASSPSGRSDTGELFF. For the CDR3, the DNA is TGTGCCAGCAGCCCGAGCGGGAGAAGTGACACCGGGGAGCTGTTTTTT. Based on the CDR3 plus reference TRBV7-9 and TRBJ2-2, the full variable domain is DTGVSQNPRHKITKRGQNVTFRCDPISEHNRLYWYRQTLGQGPEFLTYFQNEAQLEKSRLLSDRFSAERPKGSFSTLEIQRTEQGDSAMYLCASSPSGRSDTGELFFGEGSRLTVL.

The rearrangement links TRBV15 to TRBJ2-5; 10 nucleotides align to TRBD2. The CDR3 is made up of 17 amino acids. Germline CDR1 LNHNV, CDR2 YYDKDF (reference sequence). The junction had 8 bases not matched to a gene; V was cut back by 0 bases and J by 4 bases. CDR3 sequence: CATSRDRGAGGRETQYF. In DNA form, the CDR3 reads TGTGCCACCAGCAGAGATCGTGGAGCGGGAGGGAGAGAGACCCAGTACTTC.

CDR3 bases: TGCAGCGTACGGATGTTCACAGATACGCAGTATTTT. It encodes CSVRMFTDTQYF. The gene calls are TRBV29-1 and TRBJ2-3; D is unresolved. This CDR3 spans 12 amino acids. Between the trimmed V and J ends, which lost 6 bases and 2 bases, there was a span of 9 bases. CDR1 and CDR2 from the germline V gene are SQVTM and ANQGSEA.

The rearrangement uses TRBV30 and TRBJ2-7; either TRBD1 or TRBD2 may supply D (5 bases each). The CDR3 spans 14 residues. V was pared by 4 bases and J by 6 bases, with 19 bases between. Per germline, CDR1 GTSNPN and CDR2 SVGIG (reference sequence). The CDR3 DNA is TGTGCCTGGAAAAGGGGCCCCGGGGCGTTCGAGCAGTACTTC. Protein sequence: CAWKRGPGAFEQYF.

This sequence joins TRBV29-1 and TRBJ2-3, with D uncertain. This CDR3 has 13 amino acids. Trimming took off 2 bases at V and 0 bases at J, with 6 bases between the two ends. Germline lookup yields CDR1 SQVTM and CDR2 ANQGSEA. The CDR3 nucleotides are TGCAGCGTTGAACCGCTTAGCACAGATACGCAGTATTTT. Protein: CSVEPLSTDTQYF.

The chain has TRBV25-1 and TRBJ1-1; D is perhaps TRBD1 (5 bases). Per the germline V gene, CDR1 is MGHDK and CDR2 is SYGVNS. V was cut by 7 bases and J by 4 bases, with 16 bases left in between. The CDR3 covers 14 residues. CDR3 coding DNA: TGTGCCAGCACTCCCGGGGCAAGGGGCACTGAAGCTTTCTTT. Its protein product is CASTPGARGTEAFF.

This clone was counted a few times. J is TRBJ2-7 and V is TRBV20-1; D remains unclear. V lost 3 bases to trimming and J lost 6 bases, with 6 bases between them. The V gene's germline CDR1 is DFQATT and CDR2 SNEGSKA (reference sequence). This CDR3 contains 10 residues. CDR3 loop: CSARKGEQYF. The CDR3, as DNA: TGCAGTGCTAGGAAAGGCGAGCAGTACTTC.

This clone was counted a single time. J is TRBJ2-7 and V is TRBV30; 9 nucleotides line up with TRBD1. From germline, CDR1 is GTSNPN and CDR2 SVGIG (reference sequence). The CDR3 extends over 12 amino acids. Trimming at V came to 5 bases and at J to 3 bases, leaving 2 bases not matched to a gene. The CDR3 DNA is TGTGCCTGGGGGGGACAGGGCTACGAGCAGTACTTC. Protein sequence: CAWGGQGYEQYF.

Notes on this clone: Other DNA sequences in this specimen translate into the identical CDR3. V is TRBV15 and J is TRBJ2-3, with TRBD2 matching 15 bases. Per germline, CDR1 LNHNV and CDR2 YYDKDF (reference sequence). This CDR3 has 17 residues. V dropped 5 bases and J dropped 3; count of bases not matched to a gene: 6. CDR3 sequence: CATSPPGLAGGTDTQYF. The CDR3, as DNA: TGTGCCACCAGCCCGCCGGGACTAGCGGGAGGAACAGATACGCAGTATTTT.

The J gene is TRBJ1-2, the V gene TRBV5-1, with 8 positions matching TRBD1. The CDR3 is 14 residues long. Trimming took 6 bases from V and 2 from J; bases not matched to a gene: 6. Per the germline V gene, CDR1 is SGHRS and CDR2 is YFSETQ. The CDR3 is CASNPTGDNYGYTF. The CDR3 nucleotides read TGCGCCAGCAACCCGACAGGGGACAACTATGGCTACACCTTC.

This clone was seen more than once but under ten times. This rearrangement joins TRBV7-6 to TRBJ2-2, with D possibly TRBD2 on 5 matching bases. There are 13 residues in the CDR3. The germline V gene encodes CDR1 SGHVS and CDR2 FNYEAQ. The V gene lost 5 bases and the J gene lost 7 bases, with 11 bases spanning the gap. CDR3 coding DNA: TGTGCCAGCAGCCGGGATGGGTTCGGGGAGCTGTTTTTT. Protein sequence: CASSRDGFGELFF.